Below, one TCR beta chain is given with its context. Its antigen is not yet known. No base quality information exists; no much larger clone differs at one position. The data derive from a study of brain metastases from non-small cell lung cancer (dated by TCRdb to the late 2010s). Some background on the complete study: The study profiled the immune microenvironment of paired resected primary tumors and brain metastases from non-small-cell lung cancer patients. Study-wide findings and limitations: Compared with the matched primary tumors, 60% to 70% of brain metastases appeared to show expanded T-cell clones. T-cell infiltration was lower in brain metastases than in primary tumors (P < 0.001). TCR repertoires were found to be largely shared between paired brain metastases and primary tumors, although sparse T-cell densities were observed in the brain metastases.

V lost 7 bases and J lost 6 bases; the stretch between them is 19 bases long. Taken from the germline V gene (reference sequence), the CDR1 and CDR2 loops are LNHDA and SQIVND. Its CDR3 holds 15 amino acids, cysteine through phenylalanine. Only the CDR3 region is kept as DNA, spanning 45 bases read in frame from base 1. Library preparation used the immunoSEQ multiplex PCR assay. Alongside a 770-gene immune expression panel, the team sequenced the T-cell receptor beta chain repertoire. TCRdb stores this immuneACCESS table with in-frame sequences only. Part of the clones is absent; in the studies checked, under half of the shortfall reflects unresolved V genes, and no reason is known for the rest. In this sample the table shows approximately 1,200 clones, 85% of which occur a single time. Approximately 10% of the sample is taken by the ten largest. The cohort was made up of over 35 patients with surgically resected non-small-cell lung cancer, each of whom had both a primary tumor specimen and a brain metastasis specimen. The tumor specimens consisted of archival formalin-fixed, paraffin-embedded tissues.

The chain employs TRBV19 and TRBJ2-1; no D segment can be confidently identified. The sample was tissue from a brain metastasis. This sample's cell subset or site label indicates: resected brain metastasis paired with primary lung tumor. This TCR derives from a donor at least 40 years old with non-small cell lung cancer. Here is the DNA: TGTGCCAGTATCCCCCCTGGAGCAGCTTCCAATGAGCAGTTCTTC. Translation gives CASIPPGAASNEQFF.